This TCR beta chain is drawn from a study of cytomegalovirus exposure and HLA in healthy donors. Sequencing used immunoSEQ multiplex PCR; TCRdb keeps in-frame clones, though not all of them. Here the sample spans around 300,000 clones, around nine tenths being singletons. For this clone: Other DNA sequences within the sample encode an identical CDR3.

The length of the CDR3 is 15 residues. CDR1 and CDR2 (germline): MNHEY, SMNVEV (reference sequence). V trimming: 6 bases; J trimming: 4 bases; junction bases outside the gene matches: 6. The source material was PBMCs. The receptor's source is a young woman in good health and CMV-seronegative. The rearrangement links TRBV27 to TRBJ2-2, with TRBD2 matching over 9 bases. As DNA, the CDR3 is TGTGCCAGCAGCCCGGGACTAGCCGGCACCGGGGAGCTGTTTTTT. This gives the protein CASSPGLAGTGELFF.